The 6 T cell receptor beta chains given below trace back to one sample, sequenced in a study of monozygotic twins with inflammatory bowel disease (dated by TCRdb to about 2019). The method behind the library was 5' RACE. Sequencer: Illumina HiSeq 2500. TCRdb reprocessed the public reads and reports one entry per CDR3 protein sequence, without DNA. This sample's table lists about 450,000 distinct CDR3 sequences. The ten largest clones add up to about 2.3% of the sample. The sample was blood. The receptors stem from a human donor with ulcerative colitis or Crohn's disease, or a healthy co-twin of an affected twin (not recorded which).

The chain uses TRBV7-3 and TRBJ1-3. The CDR3 totals 17 residues. CDR1 is SGHTA, CDR2 FQGTGA, per germline. CDR3: CASSSGLRGGSGNTIYF.

The chain uses TRBV11-3 and TRBJ1-1. The CDR3 extends over 13 amino acids. Germline CDR1 reads SGHNT; CDR2 reads YENEEA. Here the CDR3 reads CASSFYQDTEAFF.

This rearrangement joins TRBV5-1 to TRBJ2-1; there is no DNA to check the TCRdb D call of TRBD2. Germline V lookup: CDR1 SGHRS, CDR2 YFSETQ. The CDR3 covers 16 residues. The CDR3 is CASSPSGGHTYNEQFF.

V usage is TRBV19 and J usage is TRBJ2-2; the TCRdb D gene call, TRBD1, has no DNA to confirm it. The CDR3 contains 14 residues. Germline V CDR1 and CDR2: LNHDA, SQIVND (reference sequence). The CDR3 region is CASSIQGVTGELFF.

The chain recombines TRBV12-3 or TRBV12-4 with TRBJ1-2; as DNA is missing, the TRBD1 call by TCRdb cannot be tested. CDR3 length equals 14 residues. The CDR3 loop reads CASSQTGSNYGYTF.

The chain employs TRBV7-8 and TRBJ2-2; the TCRdb D gene call, TRBD2, has no DNA to confirm it. CDR3 length: 17 amino acids. Germline values: CDR1 SGHVS, CDR2 FQNEAQ. CDR3 residues: CASSSTGLGLATGELFF.